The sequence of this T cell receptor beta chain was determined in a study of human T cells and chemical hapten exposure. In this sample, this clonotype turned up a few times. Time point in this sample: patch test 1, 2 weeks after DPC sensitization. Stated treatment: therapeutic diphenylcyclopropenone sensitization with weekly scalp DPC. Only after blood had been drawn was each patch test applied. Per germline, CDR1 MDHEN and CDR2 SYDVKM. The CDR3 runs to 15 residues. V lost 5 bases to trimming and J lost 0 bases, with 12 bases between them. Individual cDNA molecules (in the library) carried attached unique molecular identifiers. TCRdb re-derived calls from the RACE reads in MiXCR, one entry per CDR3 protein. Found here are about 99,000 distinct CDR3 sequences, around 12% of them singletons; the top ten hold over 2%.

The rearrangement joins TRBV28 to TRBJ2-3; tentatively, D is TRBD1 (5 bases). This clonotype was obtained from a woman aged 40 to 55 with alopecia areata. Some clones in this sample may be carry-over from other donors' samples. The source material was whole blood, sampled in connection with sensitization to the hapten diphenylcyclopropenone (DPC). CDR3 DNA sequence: TGTGCCAGCAGTAGACAGTACCCCAGCACAGATACGCAGTATTTT. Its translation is CASSRQYPSTDTQYF.